This T cell receptor (beta chain) was captured by sequencing in a study of breast tumors, draining lymph nodes, adjacent tissues. Per the germline V gene, CDR1 is ENHRY and CDR2 is SYGVKD. V lost 5 bases to trimming and J lost 9 bases; unmatched junction nucleotides: 6. This CDR3 is 13 amino acids long. Axillary draining lymph nodes of breast cancer patients supplied the node samples. General study findings and limits: Luminal-like breast cancer showed significantly higher tumor–nontumor repertoire similarity than basal-like. Findings are consistent with lymph node origin and intratumoral expansion of most tumor T cells. Tumor T cell lymph node origin was a supported hypothesis, not proven.

This clonotype turned up a few times. What it binds is unknown. This may come from a read error, since a much larger clone is one base off. Using its own MiXCR run on the multiplex PCR reads, TCRdb lists one record per CDR3 protein. This sample has 150,000 to 200,000 distinct CDR3 sequences, with around a third found just once. This TCR came from a female donor with breast cancer. Some clones in this sample may be carry-over from other donors' samples. Source material: axillary lymph node tissue. The chain recombines TRBV10-3 with TRBJ2-5; 10 bases fit TRBD2. CDR3 loop: CAISSGGGEAQYF. The CDR3 DNA reads as TGTGCCATCAGTAGCGGGGGGGGGGAGGCCCAGTACTTC.